These T cell receptor beta chains were read from a single sample in a study of OX40 agonist ivuxolimab in advanced cancers. This table comes from immunoSEQ multiplex PCR, and its TCRdb copy is limited to in-frame clones, with some not included. This sample carries some 50,000 clones, 88% of them seen once, and the ten largest clones take around 3.3%. The sequenced sample was CD4+ or CD8+ T cells sorted from blood, obtained in a trial of the OX40 agonist ivuxolimab. The receptors shown here come from an adult with an advanced solid tumor such as melanoma, head and neck, liver or kidney cancer. Both conserved end residues are part of each CDR3. A D gene is named only where the DNA matches it firmly. Clone size is shown for a subset of rows, as once, few, many or a class of expanded clone.

clone_size	d_call	j_call	v_call	cdr3_nt	cdr3_aa
.	.	TRBJ1-4	TRBV7-9	TGTGCCAGCAGCTTAGAAGGTACCGAACTGTTTTTT	CASSLEGTELFF
few	.	TRBJ2-7	TRBV29-1	TGCAGCGTTGGGACCTACTACGAGCAGTACTTC	CSVGTYYEQYF
.	.	TRBJ1-6	TRBV23-1	TGCGCCAGCAGTCAATCCCGGGTGAATAATTCACCCCTCCACTTT	CASSQSRVNNSPLHF
.	.	TRBJ2-2	TRBV11-3	TGTGCCAGCAGCCTCGCTCGGACCGGGGAGCTGTTTTTT	CASSLARTGELFF
few	.	TRBJ1-2	TRBV29-1	TGCAGCGTTGGAAGGGAAGATGGCTACACCTTC	CSVGREDGYTF
.	.	TRBJ1-6	TRBV18	TGTGCCAGCTCACCAGGGCACTTTAACAATTCACCCCTCCACTTT	CASSPGHFNNSPLHF
.	.	TRBJ2-1	TRBV7-2	TGTGCCAGCAGCTTAGCGGACTTTCGTCTTGGCCATGAGCAGTTCTTC	CASSLADFRLGHEQFF
.	TRBD2	TRBJ2-4	TRBV27	TGTGCCAGCAGATCCTCCGGGACTAGCGGGGGGGCCAAAAACATTCAGTACTTC	CASRSSGTSGGAKNIQYF
.	TRBD1	TRBJ2-7	TRBV7-2	TGTGCCAGCAGGTCCGGGACAGGGGCCTACGAGCAGTACTTC	CASRSGTGAYEQYF
.	.	TRBJ2-5	TRBV14	TGTGCCAGCAGCCTGGGGACTCGGAGGGTCTTGGAGACCCAGTACTTC	CASSLGTRRVLETQYF
.	.	TRBJ2-7	TRBV18	TGTGCCAGCTCACCAGGTGTCTCCTCCTACGAGCAGTACTTC	CASSPGVSSYEQYF
.	.	TRBJ2-1	TRBV27	TGTGCCAGCATCCTTCGGGCCCCGCTAGTTGGGTCCTACAATGAGCAGTTCTTC	CASILRAPLVGSYNEQFF
.	.	TRBJ2-1	TRBV21-1	TGTGCCAGCAGCAAATCCCTTACCGGACGGAGGTTTTACAATGAGCAGTTCTTC	CASSKSLTGRRFYNEQFF
.	TRBD1	TRBJ2-3	TRBV6-5	TGTGCCAGCAGTACTACCGGGACAGATGCGGATACGCAGTATTTT	CASSTTGTDADTQYF
.	.	TRBJ2-1	TRBV29-1	TGCAGCGCCCGATTACAAAACGACAGAAACAATGAGCAGTTCTTC	CSARLQNDRNNEQFF
.	.	TRBJ1-3	TRBV6-5	TGTGCCAGCAGTTACTCGCGACAGCTCTCTGGAAACACCATATATTTT	CASSYSRQLSGNTIYF
.	TRBD1	TRBJ2-3	TRBV6-6	TGTGCCAGTTCCCGGGACAGGGGCCCAGATACGCAGTATTTT	CASSRDRGPDTQYF
.	.	TRBJ2-4	TRBV7-6	TGTGCCAGCAGCGCAGAGCCCGGGACAGCCAAAAACATTCAGTACTTC	CASSAEPGTAKNIQYF
.	.	TRBJ2-7	TRBV5-1	TGCGCCAGCAGCTTGGAGGGGACCACAGGGCACGAGCAGTACTTC	CASSLEGTTGHEQYF
.	.	TRBJ1-1	TRBV7-9	TGTGCCAGCAGCTTGGGTCGCACGACGAACACTGAAGCTTTCTTT	CASSLGRTTNTEAFF
.	TRBD1	TRBJ2-7	TRBV28	TGTGCCAGCAGATCCGGGACAGGGGATTGGGAGCAGTACTTC	CASRSGTGDWEQYF
.	.	TRBJ2-4	TRBV7-9	TGTGCCAGCAGCCCTCGGGATTCGGACATTCAGTACTTC	CASSPRDSDIQYF
.	.	TRBJ2-1	TRBV5-1	TGCGCCAGCAGCTTGAGCTACAATGAGCAGTTCTTC	CASSLSYNEQFF
.	.	TRBJ2-7	TRBV19	TGTGCCAGTAGTATAGATCAGGGGGGCCTCTCCTACGAGCAGTACTTC	CASSIDQGGLSYEQYF
.	TRBD2	TRBJ2-5	TRBV15	TGTGCCACCCGGCGTCTAGCGGAACCCCAAGAGACCCAGTACTTC	CATRRLAEPQETQYF
.	TRBD2	TRBJ2-3	TRBV14	TGTGCCAGCAGCCAAGACTTGACTAGCGGCCCGACAGATACGCAGTATTTT	CASSQDLTSGPTDTQYF
.	.	TRBJ1-1	TRBV19	TGTGCCGTCCGGGAGGCTGTCGGGGCTGAAGCTTTCTTT	CAVREAVGAEAFF
.	TRBD1	TRBJ2-5	TRBV28	TGTGCCAGCAGTACAGACAGGGGGCGTGAGACCCAGTACTTC	CASSTDRGRETQYF
once	.	TRBJ1-2	TRBV5-1	TGCGCCAGCAGCTTAGGGAACTATGGCTACACCTTC	CASSLGNYGYTF
few	.	TRBJ2-7	TRBV7-9	TGTGCCAGCAGCTTTGTCAGCACCTACGAGCAGTACTTC	CASSFVSTYEQYF
.	.	TRBJ2-2	TRBV4-2	TGTGCCAGCAGCCAAGGGCCGAACACCGGGGAGCTGTTTTTT	CASSQGPNTGELFF
.	.	TRBJ1-1	TRBV29-1	TGCAGCGTTGATGTCAGGGGCCCTGAAGCTTTCTTT	CSVDVRGPEAFF
.	TRBD2	TRBJ2-1	TRBV7-3	TGTGCCAGCAGCTCCGGACTAGCCTATAATGAGCAGTTCTTC	CASSSGLAYNEQFF
.	.	TRBJ2-3	TRBV5-6	TGTGCCAGCTCCTCGGGAGATACGCAGTATTTT	CASSSGDTQYF
.	.	TRBJ1-6	TRBV5-6	TGTGCCAGCAGCCGGGGTTGGTATAATTCACCCCTCCACTTT	CASSRGWYNSPLHF
.	.	TRBJ2-7	TRBV7-2	TGTGCCAGCAGCTTAGGGGAATCCTACGAGCAGTACTTC	CASSLGESYEQYF
.	.	TRBJ1-5	TRBV27	TGTGCCAGCAGTTTATTTTTTGGGCAGAATCAGCCCCAGCATTTT	CASSLFFGQNQPQHF
once	TRBD2	TRBJ2-1	TRBV25-1	TGTGCCAGCAGTGAACCCGGACTAGCGGGGAGCTACAATGAGCAGTTCTTC	CASSEPGLAGSYNEQFF
.	.	TRBJ1-1	TRBV27	TGTGCCAGCAGTTACGGAGGGGGCACTGAAGCTTTCTTT	CASSYGGGTEAFF
.	.	TRBJ2-1	TRBV5-1	TGCGCCAGCTCCGTGGTAGTCCATAAACACAATGAGCAGTTCTTC	CASSVVVHKHNEQFF
.	.	TRBJ2-5	TRBV25-1	TGTGCCAGCAGTTTCCAGGTCCAAGAGACCCAGTACTTC	CASSFQVQETQYF
.	TRBD1	TRBJ2-1	TRBV4-3	TGCGCCAGCAGCCATCTGGTCAGGGGGCCGGACAATGAGCAGTTCTTC	CASSHLVRGPDNEQFF
.	TRBD1	TRBJ2-7	TRBV10-3	TGTGCCATCAGTGAGCCAGGGGGCGGCGACGAGCAGTACTTC	CAISEPGGGDEQYF
.	.	TRBJ1-5	TRBV2	TGTGCCAGCAAACTTACAGGGCTCGGAGATCAGCCCCAGCATTTT	CASKLTGLGDQPQHF
.	.	TRBJ2-2	TRBV21-1	TGTGCCAGCCAAAATGGGAATCCGGGAACTAGCGGGGTTAACACCGGGGAGCTGTTTTTT	CASQNGNPGTSGVNTGELFF
.	TRBD1	TRBJ1-6	TRBV2	TGTGCCAGCACCAGACAGGGAAGCGGATCACCCCTCCACTTT	CASTRQGSGSPLHF